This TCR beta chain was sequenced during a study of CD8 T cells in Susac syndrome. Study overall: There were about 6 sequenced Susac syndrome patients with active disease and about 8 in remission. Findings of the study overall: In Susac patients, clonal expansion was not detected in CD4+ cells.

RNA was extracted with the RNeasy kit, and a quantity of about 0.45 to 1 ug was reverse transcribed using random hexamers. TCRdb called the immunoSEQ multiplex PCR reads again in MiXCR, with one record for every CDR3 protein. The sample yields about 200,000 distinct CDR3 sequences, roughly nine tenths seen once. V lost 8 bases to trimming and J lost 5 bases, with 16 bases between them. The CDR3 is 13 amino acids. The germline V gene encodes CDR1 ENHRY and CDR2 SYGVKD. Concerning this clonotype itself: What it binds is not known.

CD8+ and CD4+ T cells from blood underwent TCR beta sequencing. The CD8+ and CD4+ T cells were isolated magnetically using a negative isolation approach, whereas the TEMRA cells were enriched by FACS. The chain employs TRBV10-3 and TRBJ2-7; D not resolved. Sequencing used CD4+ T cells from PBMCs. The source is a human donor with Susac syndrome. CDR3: CAILKSNEDEQYF. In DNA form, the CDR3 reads TGTGCCATCCTGAAATCGAACGAGGACGAGCAGTACTTC.